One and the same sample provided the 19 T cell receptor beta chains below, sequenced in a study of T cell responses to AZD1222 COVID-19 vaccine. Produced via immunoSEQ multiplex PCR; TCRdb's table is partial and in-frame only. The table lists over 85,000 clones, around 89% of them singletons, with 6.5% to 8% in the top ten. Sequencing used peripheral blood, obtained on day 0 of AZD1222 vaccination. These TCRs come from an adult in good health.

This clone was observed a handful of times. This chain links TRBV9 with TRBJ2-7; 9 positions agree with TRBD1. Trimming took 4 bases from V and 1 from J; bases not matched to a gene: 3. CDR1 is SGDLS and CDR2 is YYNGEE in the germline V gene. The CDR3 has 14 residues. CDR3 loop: CASSIGQGSYEQYF. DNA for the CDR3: TGTGCCAGCAGCATCGGACAGGGGTCCTACGAGCAGTACTTC.

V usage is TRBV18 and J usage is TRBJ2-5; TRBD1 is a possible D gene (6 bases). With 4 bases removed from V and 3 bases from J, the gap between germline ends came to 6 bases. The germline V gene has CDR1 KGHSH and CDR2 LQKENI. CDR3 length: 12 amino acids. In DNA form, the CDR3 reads TGTGCCAGCTCACGGACAGAAGAGACCCAGTACTTC. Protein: CASSRTEETQYF.

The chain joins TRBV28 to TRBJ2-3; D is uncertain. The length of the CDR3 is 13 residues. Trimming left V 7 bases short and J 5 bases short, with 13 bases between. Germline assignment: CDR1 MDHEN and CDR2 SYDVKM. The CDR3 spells CASKGLRGDTQYF. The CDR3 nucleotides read TGTGCCAGCAAGGGATTACGAGGAGATACGCAGTATTTT. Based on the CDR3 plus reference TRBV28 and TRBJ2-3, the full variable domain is DVKVTQSSRYLVKRTGEKVFLECVQDMDHENMFWYRQDPGLGLRLIYFSYDVKMKEKGDIPEGYSVSREKKERFSLILESASTNQTSMYLCASKGLRGDTQYFGPGTRLTVL.

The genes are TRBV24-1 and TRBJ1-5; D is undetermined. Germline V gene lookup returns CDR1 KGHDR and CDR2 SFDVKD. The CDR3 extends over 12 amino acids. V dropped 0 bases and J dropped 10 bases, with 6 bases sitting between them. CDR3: CATSDLGRPQHF. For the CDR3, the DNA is TGTGCCACCAGTGATTTGGGCAGACCCCAGCATTTT.

CDR3 DNA sequence: TGTGCCAGCAGCTTGAAGGGAGAGGGTGGCTACACCTTC. Its protein is CASSLKGEGGYTF. This chain links TRBV5-4 with TRBJ1-2, with D hard to call. The CDR3 sequence is 13 residues long. Per the germline V gene, CDR1 is SGHNT and CDR2 is YYREEE (reference sequence). Trimming removed 1 base from V and 7 bases from J, with 11 bases in between.

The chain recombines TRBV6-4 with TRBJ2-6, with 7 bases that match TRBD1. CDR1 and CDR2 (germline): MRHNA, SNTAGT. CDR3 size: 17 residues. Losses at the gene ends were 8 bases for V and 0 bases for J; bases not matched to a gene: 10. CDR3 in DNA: TGTGCCAGCCGGGACAGAATTGAAACCTCTGGGGCCAACGTCCTGACTTTC. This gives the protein CASRDRIETSGANVLTF.

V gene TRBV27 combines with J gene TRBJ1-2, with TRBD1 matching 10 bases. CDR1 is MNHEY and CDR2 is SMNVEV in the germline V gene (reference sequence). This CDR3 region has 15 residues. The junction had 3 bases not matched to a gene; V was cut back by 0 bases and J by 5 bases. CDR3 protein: CASSLSGTGVYGYTF. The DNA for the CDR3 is TGTGCCAGCAGTTTATCAGGGACAGGGGTTTATGGCTACACCTTC.

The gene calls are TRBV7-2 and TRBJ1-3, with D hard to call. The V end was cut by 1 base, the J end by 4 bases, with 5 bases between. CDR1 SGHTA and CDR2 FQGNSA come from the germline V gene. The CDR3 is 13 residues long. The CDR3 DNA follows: TGTGCCAGCAGCTTAGTCCCAGGAAACACCATATATTTT. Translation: CASSLVPGNTIYF. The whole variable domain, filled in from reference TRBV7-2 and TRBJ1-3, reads GAGVSQSPSNKVTEKGKDVELRCDPISGHTALYWYRQSLGQGLEFLIYFQGNSAPDKSGLPSDRFSAERTGGSVSTLTIQRTQQEDSAVYLCASSLVPGNTIYFGEGSWLTVV.

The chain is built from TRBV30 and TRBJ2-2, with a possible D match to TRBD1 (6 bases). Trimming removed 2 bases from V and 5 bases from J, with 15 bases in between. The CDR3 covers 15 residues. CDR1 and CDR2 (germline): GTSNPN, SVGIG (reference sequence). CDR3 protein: CAWSSRGTATGELFF. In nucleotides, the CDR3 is TGTGCCTGGAGTAGTAGGGGGACGGCGACCGGGGAGCTGTTTTTT. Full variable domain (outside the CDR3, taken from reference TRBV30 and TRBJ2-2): SQTIHQWPATLVQPVGSPLSLECTVEGTSNPNLYWYRQAAGRGLQLLFYSVGIGQISSEVPQNLSASRPQDRQFILSSKKLLLSDSGFYLCAWSSRGTATGELFFGEGSRLTVL.

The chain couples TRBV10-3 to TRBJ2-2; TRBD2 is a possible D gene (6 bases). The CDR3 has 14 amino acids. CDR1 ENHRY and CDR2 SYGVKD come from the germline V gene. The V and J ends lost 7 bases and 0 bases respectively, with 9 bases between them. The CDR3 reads CAIKRAPNTGELFF. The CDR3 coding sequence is TGTGCCATCAAGCGGGCCCCGAACACCGGGGAGCTGTTTTTT.

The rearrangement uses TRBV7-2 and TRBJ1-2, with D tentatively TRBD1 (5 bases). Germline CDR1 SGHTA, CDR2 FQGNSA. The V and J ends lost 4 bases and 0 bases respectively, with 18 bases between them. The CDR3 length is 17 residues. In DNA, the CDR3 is TGTGCCAGCAGCTCCCAGGGAGGACCCCTCACTAACTATGGCTACACCTTC. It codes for CASSSQGGPLTNYGYTF.

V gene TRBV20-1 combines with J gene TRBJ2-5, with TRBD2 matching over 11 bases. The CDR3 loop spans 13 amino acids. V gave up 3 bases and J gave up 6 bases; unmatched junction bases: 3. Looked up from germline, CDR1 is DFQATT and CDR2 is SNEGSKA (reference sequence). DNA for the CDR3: TGCAGTGCTAGTAGCGGGAGGGGTAAGACCCAGTACTTC. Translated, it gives CSASSGRGKTQYF.

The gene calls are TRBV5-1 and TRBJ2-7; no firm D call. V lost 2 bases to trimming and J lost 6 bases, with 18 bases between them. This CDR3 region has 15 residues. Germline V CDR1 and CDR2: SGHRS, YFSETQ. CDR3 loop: CASSLTASSPGEQYF. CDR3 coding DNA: TGCGCCAGCAGCTTAACCGCCTCCTCTCCAGGCGAGCAGTACTTC.

This CDR3 is CASSQASGREYEQYF. CDR3 nucleotides: TGTGCCAGCAGCCAAGCCTCGGGCAGGGAGTACGAGCAGTACTTC. This chain links TRBV4-2 with TRBJ2-7; perhaps D is TRBD1 or TRBD2 (5 bases each). The CDR3 runs 15 residues. Germline lookup yields CDR1 LGHNA and CDR2 YNFKEQ. The germline V and J ends were trimmed by 1 base and 4 bases, with 14 bases remaining between them.

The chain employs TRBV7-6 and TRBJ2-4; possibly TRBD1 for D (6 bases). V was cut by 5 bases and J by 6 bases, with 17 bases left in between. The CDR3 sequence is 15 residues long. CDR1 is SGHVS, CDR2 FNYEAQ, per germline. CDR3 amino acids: CASSPEQGAGNIQYF. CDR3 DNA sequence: TGTGCCAGCAGCCCCGAACAGGGTGCGGGAAACATTCAGTACTTC.

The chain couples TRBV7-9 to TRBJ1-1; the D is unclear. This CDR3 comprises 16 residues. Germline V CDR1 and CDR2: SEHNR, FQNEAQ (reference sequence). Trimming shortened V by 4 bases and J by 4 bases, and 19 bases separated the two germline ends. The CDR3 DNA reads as TGTGCCAGCAGCTCTTCCGTGGGGAGGCTCCGCACTGAAGCTTTCTTT. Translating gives CASSSSVGRLRTEAFF. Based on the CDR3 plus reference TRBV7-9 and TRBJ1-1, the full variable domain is DTGVSQNPRHKITKRGQNVTFRCDPISEHNRLYWYRQTLGQGPEFLTYFQNEAQLEKSRLLSDRFSAERPKGSFSTLEIQRTEQGDSAMYLCASSSSVGRLRTEAFFGQGTRLTVV.

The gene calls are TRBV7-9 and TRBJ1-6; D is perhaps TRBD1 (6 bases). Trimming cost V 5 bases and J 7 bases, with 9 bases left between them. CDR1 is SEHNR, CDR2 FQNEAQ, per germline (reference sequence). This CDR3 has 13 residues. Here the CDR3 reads CASSQGGNSPLHF. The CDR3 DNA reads TGTGCCAGCAGCCAAGGGGGGAATTCACCCCTCCACTTT.

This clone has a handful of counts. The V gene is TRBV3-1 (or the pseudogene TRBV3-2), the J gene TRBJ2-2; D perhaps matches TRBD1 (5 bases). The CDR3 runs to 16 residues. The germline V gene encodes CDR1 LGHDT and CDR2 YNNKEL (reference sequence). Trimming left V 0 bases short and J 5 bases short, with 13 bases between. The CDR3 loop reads CASSQDFRVGTGELFF. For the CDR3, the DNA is TGTGCCAGCAGCCAAGATTTCAGGGTGGGTACCGGGGAGCTGTTTTTT.

CDR3 nucleotides: TGTGCCACCGCCGCAGTCGCTAGCACAGATACGCAGTATTTT. This sequence encodes CATAAVASTDTQYF. This chain uses TRBV24-1 with TRBJ2-3; D remains ambiguous. From germline, CDR1 is KGHDR and CDR2 SFDVKD. V was cut by 9 bases and J by 0 bases, with 12 bases left in between. The CDR3 is made up of 14 amino acids.